The clone carrying this T cell receptor beta chain was detected only a few times. The antigen remains unidentified. Data came from immunoSEQ multiplex PCR; TCRdb stores just in-frame clones and leaves some out. Of about 110,000 clones listed, about nine tenths are singletons. This entry comes from a study of T cell responses to AZD1222 COVID-19 vaccine. Regarding the study as a whole: Spike was spanned by vaccine-associated CD4 TCRs, with dominance at 160-218 and 743-854. The donor cohort was predominantly white British with a female majority, and clonal diversity may have been underestimated.

The material was peripheral blood, obtained 28 days after the second AZD1222 dose. The sequence derives from an adult who received the AZD1222 COVID-19 vaccine.

Here the CDR3 reads CASSLTLAHEQYF. Written as DNA, the CDR3 is TGTGCCAGCAGCTTAACGCTAGCACACGAGCAGTACTTC. V gene TRBV7-3 combines with J gene TRBJ2-7; a weak D match, TRBD2 (5 bases). Per germline, CDR1 SGHTA and CDR2 FQGTGA. V lost 0 bases and J 5 bases, leaving 8 bases between the germline ends. This CDR3 region has 13 residues.